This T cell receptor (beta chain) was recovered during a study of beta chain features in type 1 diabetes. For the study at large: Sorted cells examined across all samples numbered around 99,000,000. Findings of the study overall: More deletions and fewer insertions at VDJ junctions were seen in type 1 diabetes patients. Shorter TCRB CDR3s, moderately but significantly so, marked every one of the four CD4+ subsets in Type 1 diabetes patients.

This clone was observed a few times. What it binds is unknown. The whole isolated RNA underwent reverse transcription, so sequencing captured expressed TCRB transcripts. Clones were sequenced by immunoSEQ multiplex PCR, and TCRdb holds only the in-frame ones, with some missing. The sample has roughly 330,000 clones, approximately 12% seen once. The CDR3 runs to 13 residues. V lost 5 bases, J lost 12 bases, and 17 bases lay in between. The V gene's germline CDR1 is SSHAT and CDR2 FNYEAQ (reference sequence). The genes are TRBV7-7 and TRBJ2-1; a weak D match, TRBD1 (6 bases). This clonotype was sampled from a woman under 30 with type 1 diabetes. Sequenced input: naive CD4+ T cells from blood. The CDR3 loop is CASSPVRGFGQFF. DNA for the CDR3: TGTGCCAGCAGCCCGGTCAGGGGTTTCGGGCAGTTCTTC.